This T cell receptor (beta chain) was captured in a study of blood T cell repertoires in COVID-19. Study-wide context: T cells, B-cell-depleted T cells, or PBMCs supplied cDNA or gDNA.

The CDR3 sequence is 12 residues long. Germline CDR1 reads SGHRS; CDR2 reads YFSETQ. About this clone itself: Its ends do not fully match the called genes, so a read error is possible.

Method: immunoSEQ multiplex PCR; TCRdb's copy keeps in-frame clones and lacks some. The repertoire holds roughly 100,000 clones, approximately 91% seen once, with 17% in the top ten. The sample taken for sequencing was peripheral blood. The TCR was taken from a man in his forties or fifties with acute or convalescent COVID-19. The V and J genes are TRBV5-1 and TRBJ2-3; 11 bases match TRBD2. DNA of the CDR3: TGCGCCAGCAGCAACTCCGGGACTAGCGGAGATTTT. This sequence encodes CASSNSGTSGDF.